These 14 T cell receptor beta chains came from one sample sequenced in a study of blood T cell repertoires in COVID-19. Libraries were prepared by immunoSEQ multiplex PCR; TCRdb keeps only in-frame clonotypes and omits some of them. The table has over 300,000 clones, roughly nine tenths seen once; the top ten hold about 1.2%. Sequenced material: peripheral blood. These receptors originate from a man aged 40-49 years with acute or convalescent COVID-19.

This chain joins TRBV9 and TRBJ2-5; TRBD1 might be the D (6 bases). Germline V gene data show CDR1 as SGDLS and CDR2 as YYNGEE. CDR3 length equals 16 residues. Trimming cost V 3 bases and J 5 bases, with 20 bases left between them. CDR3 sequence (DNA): TGTGCCAGCAGCGCGCCTCAGGGGTTAGAGGGGGAGACCCAGTACTTC. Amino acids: CASSAPQGLEGETQYF. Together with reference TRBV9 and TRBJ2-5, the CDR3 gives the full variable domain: DSGVTQTPKHLITATGQRVTLRCSPRSGDLSVYWYQQSLDQGLQFLIQYYNGEERAKGNILERFSAQQFPDLHSELNLSSLELGDSALYFCASSAPQGLEGETQYFGPGTRLLVL.

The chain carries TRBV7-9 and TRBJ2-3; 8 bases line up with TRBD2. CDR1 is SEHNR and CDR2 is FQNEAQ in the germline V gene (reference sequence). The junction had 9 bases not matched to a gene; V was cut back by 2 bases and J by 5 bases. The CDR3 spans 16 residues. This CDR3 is CASSLLGGRWRDTQYF. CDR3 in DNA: TGTGCCAGCAGCTTATTAGGCGGGAGGTGGAGAGATACGCAGTATTTT. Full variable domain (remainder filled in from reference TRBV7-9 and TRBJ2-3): DTGVSQNPRHKITKRGQNVTFRCDPISEHNRLYWYRQTLGQGPEFLTYFQNEAQLEKSRLLSDRFSAERPKGSFSTLEIQRTEQGDSAMYLCASSLLGGRWRDTQYFGPGTRLTVL.

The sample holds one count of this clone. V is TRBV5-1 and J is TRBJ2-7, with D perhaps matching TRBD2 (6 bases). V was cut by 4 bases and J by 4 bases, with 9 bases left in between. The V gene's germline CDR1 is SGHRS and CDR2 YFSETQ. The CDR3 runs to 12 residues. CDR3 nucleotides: TGCGCCAGCAGCCGGGGAGGATACGAGCAGTACTTC. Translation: CASSRGGYEQYF.

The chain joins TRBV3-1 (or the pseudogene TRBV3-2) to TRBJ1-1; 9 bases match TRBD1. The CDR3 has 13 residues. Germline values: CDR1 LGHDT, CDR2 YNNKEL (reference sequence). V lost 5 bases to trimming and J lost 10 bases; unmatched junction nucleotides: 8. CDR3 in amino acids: CASSKPGQGGAFF. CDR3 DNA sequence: TGTGCCAGCAGCAAGCCGGGACAGGGAGGAGCTTTCTTT.

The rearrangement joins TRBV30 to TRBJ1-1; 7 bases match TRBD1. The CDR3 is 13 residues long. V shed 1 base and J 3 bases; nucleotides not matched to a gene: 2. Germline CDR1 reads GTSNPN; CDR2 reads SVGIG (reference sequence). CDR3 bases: TGTGCCTGGAGTGGGACAGGATACACTGAAGCTTTCTTT. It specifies CAWSGTGYTEAFF.

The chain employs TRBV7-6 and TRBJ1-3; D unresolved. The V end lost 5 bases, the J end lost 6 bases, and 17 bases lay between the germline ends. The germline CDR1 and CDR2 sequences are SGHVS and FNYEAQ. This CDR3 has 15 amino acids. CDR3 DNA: TGTGCCAGCAGCACCCCGACGGAGCGGGCAAACACCATATATTTT. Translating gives CASSTPTERANTIYF.

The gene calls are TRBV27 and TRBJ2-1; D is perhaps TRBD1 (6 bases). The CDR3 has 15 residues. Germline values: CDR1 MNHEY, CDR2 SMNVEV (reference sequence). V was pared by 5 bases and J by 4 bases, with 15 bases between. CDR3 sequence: CASSRYSQGYNEQFF. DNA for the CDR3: TGTGCCAGCAGTCGTTATTCCCAGGGGTACAATGAGCAGTTCTTC.

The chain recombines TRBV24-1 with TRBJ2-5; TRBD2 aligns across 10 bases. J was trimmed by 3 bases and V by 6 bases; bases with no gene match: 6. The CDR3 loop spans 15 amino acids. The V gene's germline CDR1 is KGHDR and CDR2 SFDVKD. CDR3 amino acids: CATSKVAGGKETQYF. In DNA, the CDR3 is TGTGCCACCAGTAAGGTAGCGGGGGGAAAAGAGACCCAGTACTTC.

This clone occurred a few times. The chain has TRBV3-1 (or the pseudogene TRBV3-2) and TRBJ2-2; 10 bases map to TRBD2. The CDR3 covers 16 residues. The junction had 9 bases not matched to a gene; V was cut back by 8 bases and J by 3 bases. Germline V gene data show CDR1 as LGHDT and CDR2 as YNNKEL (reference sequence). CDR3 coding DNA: TGTGCCAGCCAACTAGCGGGAACCGTGGACACCGGGGAGCTGTTTTTT. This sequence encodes CASQLAGTVDTGELFF.

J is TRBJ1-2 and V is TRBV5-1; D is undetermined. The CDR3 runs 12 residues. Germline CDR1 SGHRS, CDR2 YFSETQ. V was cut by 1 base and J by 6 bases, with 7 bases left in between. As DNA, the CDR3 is TGCGCCAGCAGCTTGTCAGGCGATGGCTACACCTTC. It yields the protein CASSLSGDGYTF.

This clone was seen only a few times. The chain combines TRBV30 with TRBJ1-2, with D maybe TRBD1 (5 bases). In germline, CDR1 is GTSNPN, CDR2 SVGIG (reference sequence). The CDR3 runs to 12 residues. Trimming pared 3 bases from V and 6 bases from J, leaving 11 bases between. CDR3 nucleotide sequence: TGTGCCTGGAGGTGGACAAACGATGGCTACACCTTC. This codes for CAWRWTNDGYTF.

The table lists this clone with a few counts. CDR3 in amino acids: CASSYKGGDEQYF. CDR3 DNA: TGTGCCAGCAGTTATAAGGGCGGGGACGAGCAGTACTTC. The chain has TRBV6-5 and TRBJ2-7; possible D gene TRBD2, 6 bases. Germline V gives CDR1 MNHEY, CDR2 SVGAGI. This CDR3 has 13 residues. Trimming shortened V by 3 bases and J by 5 bases, and 11 bases separated the two germline ends.

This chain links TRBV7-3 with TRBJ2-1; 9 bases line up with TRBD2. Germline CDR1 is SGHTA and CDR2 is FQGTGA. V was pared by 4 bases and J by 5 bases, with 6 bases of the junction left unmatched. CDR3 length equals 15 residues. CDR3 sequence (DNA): TGTGCCAGCAGCTCAGATAGCGGGAGCCACAATGAGCAGTTCTTC. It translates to CASSSDSGSHNEQFF. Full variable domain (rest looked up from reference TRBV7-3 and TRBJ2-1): GAGVSQTPSNKVTEKGKYVELRCDPISGHTALYWYRQSLGQGPEFLIYFQGTGAADDSGLPNDRFFAVRPEGSVSTLKIQRTERGDSAVYLCASSSDSGSHNEQFFGPGTRLTVL.

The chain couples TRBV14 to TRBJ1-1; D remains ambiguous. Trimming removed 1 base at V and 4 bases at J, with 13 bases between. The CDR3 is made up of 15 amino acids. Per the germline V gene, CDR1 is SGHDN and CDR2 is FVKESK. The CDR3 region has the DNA TGTGCCAGCAGCCAAGTTCGGGGATCGGTCACTGAAGCTTTCTTT. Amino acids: CASSQVRGSVTEAFF.